The 20 T cell receptor beta chains below come from one sample, sequenced in a study of cytomegalovirus exposure and HLA in healthy donors. PCR primers comprised 60 Vbeta and 13 Jbeta primers. Data came from immunoSEQ multiplex PCR; TCRdb stores just in-frame clones and leaves some out. The sample shows about 130,000 clones, 83% of them seen only once. The specimen sequenced was PBMCs. The source of these receptors is a woman in her forties in good health and CMV-seropositive.

This chain joins TRBV14 and TRBJ2-3, with D hard to call. The CDR3 contains 16 residues. V was cut by 0 bases and J by 0 bases, with 10 bases left in between. The germline V gene has CDR1 SGHDN and CDR2 FVKESK. CDR3 coding DNA: TGTGCCAGCAGCCAAGATCTTGTAGCTAGCACAGATACGCAGTATTTT. Translating it yields CASSQDLVASTDTQYF.

The chain employs TRBV29-1 and TRBJ2-1; TRBD2 matches at 7 bases. V was pared by 7 bases and J by 6 bases, with 6 bases of the junction left unmatched. Germline V gene sequence: CDR1 SQVTM, CDR2 ANQGSEA. This CDR3 spans 12 amino acids. The CDR3 reads CSGRLATNEQFF. Here the CDR3 DNA reads TGCAGCGGCCGACTAGCAACCAATGAGCAGTTCTTC.

The V and J genes are TRBV11-2 and TRBJ2-2; 8 bases agree with TRBD2. There are 17 residues in the CDR3. V was pared by 3 bases and J by 6 bases, with 12 bases of the junction left unmatched. Looked up from germline, CDR1 is SGHAT and CDR2 is FQNNGV. In DNA form, the CDR3 reads TGTGCCAGCAGCTTCCCCCCCCGGGAGGGCTTGGCCGGGGAGCTGTTTTTT. Amino acids: CASSFPPREGLAGELFF.

As to this clone: At one end, the junction sequence differs from germline, possibly due to a read error. The chain is built from TRBV7-9 and TRBJ2-3; the match to TRBD1 covers 11 bases. Germline V gene sequence: CDR1 SEHNR, CDR2 FQNEAQ (reference sequence). The CDR3 has 16 residues. CDR3 DNA sequence: TGTTCCAGCAGCCCGGGGGACAGGGGGGCTGAAGATACGCAGTATTTT. Translated: CSSSPGDRGAEDTQYF.

This rearrangement joins TRBV7-3 to TRBJ2-2; D unclear. V was trimmed by 5 bases and J by 0 bases, leaving 13 bases between them. This CDR3 is 16 amino acids long. Germline lookup yields CDR1 SGHTA and CDR2 FQGTGA. CDR3 residues: CASSPRSAANTGELFF. The CDR3 DNA follows: TGTGCCAGCAGCCCAAGGAGCGCCGCGAACACCGGGGAGCTGTTTTTT.

V and J are TRBV19 and TRBJ2-7; 14 bases agree with TRBD2. With 9 bases clipped from V and 5 bases from J, the junction kept 12 bases outside the gene matches. The CDR3 contains 16 residues. The germline V gene has CDR1 LNHDA and CDR2 SQIVND (reference sequence). The CDR3 protein is CASRRLAGGPIDEQYF. Written as DNA, the CDR3 is TGTGCCAGCCGAAGACTAGCGGGAGGGCCTATCGACGAGCAGTACTTC.

This sequence joins TRBV7-9 and TRBJ2-1, with D possibly TRBD1 on 5 matching bases. The CDR3 sequence is 16 residues long. With 7 bases removed from V and 4 bases from J, the gap between germline ends came to 20 bases. Germline V gene lookup returns CDR1 SEHNR and CDR2 FQNEAQ (reference sequence). CDR3 in amino acids: CASTDFIRDTYNEQFF. DNA for the CDR3: TGTGCCAGCACCGATTTTATCAGGGATACTTACAATGAGCAGTTCTTC.

The chain carries TRBV5-1 and TRBJ2-1; D is possibly TRBD2 (6 bases). Trimming shortened V by 3 bases and J by 4 bases, and 26 bases separated the two germline ends. Germline V lookup: CDR1 SGHRS, CDR2 YFSETQ. This CDR3 spans 19 amino acids. The CDR3 DNA is TGCGCCAGCAGCTCGAGCCTGATAGCGGAATCTATTAGATACAATGAGCAGTTCTTC. Its protein is CASSSSLIAESIRYNEQFF.

The rearrangement joins TRBV5-1 to TRBJ2-5, with 11 nucleotides matching TRBD2. The germline CDR1 and CDR2 sequences are SGHRS and YFSETQ. This CDR3 is 18 amino acids long. After removal of 4 bases from V and 5 bases from J, the junction contained 16 bases not matched to a gene. CDR3 loop: CASSATAGLADEAETQYF. In DNA form, the CDR3 reads TGCGCCAGCAGCGCCACTGCGGGACTAGCGGATGAGGCGGAGACCCAGTACTTC.

V is TRBV2 and J is TRBJ2-3; TRBD2 agrees at 11 bases. J was trimmed by 9 bases and V by 2 bases; bases with no gene match: 13. CDR3 length: 17 residues. Germline V gives CDR1 SNHLY, CDR2 FYNNEI. The CDR3 protein is CASSEIRLAGGRGTQYF. DNA of the CDR3: TGTGCCAGCAGTGAAATTAGGCTAGCGGGAGGCAGAGGGACGCAGTATTTT.

This rearrangement joins TRBV10-3 to TRBJ2-3, with 9 bases lining up with TRBD2. Germline lookup yields CDR1 ENHRY and CDR2 SYGVKD. This CDR3 contains 17 residues. Losses at the gene ends were 0 bases for V and 3 bases for J; bases not matched to a gene: 7. The CDR3 sequence is CAISESWAGGGTDTQYF. In nucleotides, the CDR3 is TGTGCCATCAGTGAGTCCTGGGCGGGAGGGGGAACAGATACGCAGTATTTT.

The chain recombines TRBV18 with TRBJ2-2; 7 nucleotides agree with TRBD1. From germline, CDR1 is KGHSH and CDR2 LQKENI. With 8 bases clipped from V and 1 base from J, the junction kept 4 bases outside the gene matches. The CDR3 runs to 14 residues. Here the CDR3 reads CASRGQRNTGELFF. In DNA form, the CDR3 reads TGTGCCAGCCGGGGACAGAGGAACACCGGGGAGCTGTTTTTT.

The gene calls are TRBV21-1 and TRBJ1-5; the D call of TRBD1 is as the table states it, not checked on the DNA. TRBV21-1 is a recognized pseudogene. The CDR3 is 12 residues long. The CDR3 DNA reads as TGTGCCAGCAGCAGGGACAGGGAACCCCAGCATTTT. This translates into CASSRDREPQHF.

The CDR3 DNA sequence: TGCGCCAGCAGCTTGGAGACCAGGGGGACTGAAGCTTTCTTT. It is translated as CASSLETRGTEAFF. The chain combines TRBV5-1 with TRBJ1-1; the match to TRBD1 covers 7 bases. J lost 5 bases, V lost 0 bases, and 4 bases had no gene match. Germline V gene data show CDR1 as SGHRS and CDR2 as YFSETQ. The CDR3 totals 14 residues. Looking up the rest from reference TRBV5-1 and TRBJ1-1 gives the full variable domain: KAGVTQTPRYLIKTRGQQVTLSCSPISGHRSVSWYQQTPGQGLQFLFEYFSETQRNKGNFPGRFSGRQFSNSRSEMNVSTLELGDSALYLCASSLETRGTEAFFGQGTRLTVV.

The chain links TRBV6-6 to TRBJ2-5; D perhaps matches TRBD2 (5 bases). Looked up from germline, CDR1 is MNHNY and CDR2 is SVGAGI (reference sequence). Trimming stripped 6 bases from V and 1 base from J, with 12 bases between. This CDR3 region has 14 residues. The CDR3 region is CASSTTSTQETQYF. CDR3 DNA: TGTGCCAGCAGCACTACTAGTACCCAAGAGACCCAGTACTTC.

The rearrangement joins TRBV29-1 to TRBJ2-1; 11 positions match TRBD1. The V segment lost 5 bases and the J segment 4 bases; nucleotides outside the gene matches: 7. Germline CDR1 and CDR2: SQVTM and ANQGSEA. There are 15 residues in the CDR3. The CDR3 DNA sequence: TGCAGCGTTCAATTAGGACAGGGGGCTTACAATGAGCAGTTCTTC. Protein: CSVQLGQGAYNEQFF.

The chain couples TRBV5-1 to TRBJ2-5; TRBD1 might be the D (6 bases). The J call is doubtful: the DNA matches TRBJ2-7 better. The length of the CDR3 is 12 residues. Germline V CDR1 and CDR2: SGHRS, YFSETQ. The CDR3 region has the DNA TGCGCCAGCAGCTTGGACAGGGTCGAGCAGTACTTC. It is translated as CASSLDRVEQYF.

This chain connects TRBV4-2 to TRBJ2-1, with 9 nucleotides matching TRBD2. This CDR3 has 18 residues. The V gene end was trimmed by 0 bases and the J gene end by 1 base; junction bases not matched to a gene: 7. Germline CDR1 and CDR2: LGHNA and YNFKEQ. The CDR3 here is CASSQDLSLAGSYNEQFF. The CDR3 nucleotides read TGTGCCAGCAGCCAAGATCTTAGTCTAGCGGGATCCTACAATGAGCAGTTCTTC.

V gene TRBV28 combines with J gene TRBJ1-1, with a possible D match to TRBD1 (5 bases). V was shortened by 4 bases and J by 4 bases, with 13 bases between the two germline ends. The CDR3 sequence is 14 residues long. Looked up from germline, CDR1 is MDHEN and CDR2 is SYDVKM. The CDR3 protein is CASSSRRVGTEAFF. CDR3 DNA sequence: TGTGCCAGCAGTTCCCGCAGGGTCGGCACTGAAGCTTTCTTT.

V gene TRBV6-1 combines with J gene TRBJ2-7, with a tentative D call TRBD2 (5 bases). Germline values: CDR1 MNHNS, CDR2 SASEGT. The CDR3 contains 15 residues. V gave up 5 bases and J gave up 0 bases, with 14 bases separating them. CDR3 in amino acids: CASSPTGGGSYEQYF. CDR3 bases: TGTGCCAGCAGTCCCACTGGCGGAGGCTCCTACGAGCAGTACTTC.